The rows below give T cell receptor beta chains drawn from one sample of a study of T cell repertoires in cytomegalovirus infection. Antigens of these TCRs are unknown. TCRdb recomputed calls from the reads with MiXCR, one row per CDR3 protein. The sample has 750,000 to 900,000 distinct CDR3 sequences, 25% to 35% seen once. Material: cultured CD8+ T cells from PBMCs, obtained from culture after CMV antigen stimulation. The source of these receptors is a human donor in good health (CMV status not recorded). Some clones in this sample may be carry-over from other donors' samples. Both conserved end residues are part of each CDR3. Fields, in order: J gene, D gene, clone size, V gene, CDR3 DNA, CDR3 protein. D genes are given only for firm matches. The listing skips clone size in some rows; elsewhere it reads once, few, many or a size class.

J gene: TRBJ2-5; D gene: NA; clone size: once; V gene: TRBV12-3/TRBV12-4; CDR3 DNA: TGTGCCAGCACGGAAGGGGGAGCAGAGACCCAGTACTTC; CDR3 protein: CASTEGGAETQYF
J gene: TRBJ2-2; D gene: NA; clone size: many; V gene: TRBV7-2; CDR3 DNA: TGTGCCAGCAGCTTCTCGACAGGCTCGCTGAACACCGGGGAGCTGTTTTTT; CDR3 protein: CASSFSTGSLNTGELFF
J gene: TRBJ2-5; D gene: TRBD2; clone size: many; V gene: TRBV28; CDR3 DNA: TGTGCCAGCAGTGGGGGGACTAGCGGTTTCCAAGAGACCCAGTACTTC; CDR3 protein: CASSGGTSGFQETQYF
J gene: TRBJ2-5; D gene: TRBD2; clone size: many; V gene: TRBV12-3/TRBV12-4; CDR3 DNA: TGTGCCAGCAGTGTTAGCGGGGGAGAGACCCAGTACTTC; CDR3 protein: CASSVSGGETQYF
J gene: TRBJ2-3; D gene: NA; clone size: NA; V gene: TRBV2; CDR3 DNA: TGTGCCACCACTGGGCAGGACCTCGGTACGCAGTATTTT; CDR3 protein: CATTGQDLGTQYF
J gene: TRBJ2-5; D gene: TRBD2; clone size: NA; V gene: TRBV7-2; CDR3 DNA: TGTGCCAGCAGCTTAAATCTAGCGGGGGCCCTCCAAGAGACCCAGTACTTC; CDR3 protein: CASSLNLAGALQETQYF
J gene: TRBJ2-1; D gene: NA; clone size: NA; V gene: TRBV28; CDR3 DNA: TGTGCCAGCAGTTTTTTAGTCGGGGGGCATGATGAGCAGTTCTTC; CDR3 protein: CASSFLVGGHDEQFF
J gene: TRBJ1-1; D gene: TRBD1; clone size: many; V gene: TRBV7-2; CDR3 DNA: TGTGCCAGCATCGACAGGGGTAATGACCCTGAAGCTTTCTTT; CDR3 protein: CASIDRGNDPEAFF
J gene: TRBJ2-2; D gene: NA; clone size: NA; V gene: TRBV6-5; CDR3 DNA: TGTGCCAGCAGTTATGTGGGGGGAGCCGGGGAGCTGTTTTTT; CDR3 protein: CASSYVGGAGELFF
J gene: TRBJ1-2; D gene: NA; clone size: NA; V gene: TRBV6-1; CDR3 DNA: TGTGCCAGTCGGGGGATCTATGGCTACACCTTC; CDR3 protein: CASRGIYGYTF
J gene: TRBJ2-2; D gene: TRBD2; clone size: NA; V gene: TRBV20-1; CDR3 DNA: TGCAGTGCTAGAGAGACTAGCGGGCTCGGCACCGGGGAGCTGTTTTTT; CDR3 protein: CSARETSGLGTGELFF
J gene: TRBJ1-5; D gene: TRBD1; clone size: few; V gene: TRBV27; CDR3 DNA: TGTGCCAGCAGATATACAGGGGGCAATCAGCCCCAGCATTTT; CDR3 protein: CASRYTGGNQPQHF
J gene: TRBJ2-1; D gene: TRBD2; clone size: NA; V gene: TRBV4-3; CDR3 DNA: TGCGCCAGCAGCCAAGAGGTGGCCGGGGGGAGTAATTCCTACAATGAGCAGTTCTTC; CDR3 protein: CASSQEVAGGSNSYNEQFF
J gene: TRBJ1-2; D gene: NA; clone size: NA; V gene: TRBV4-1; CDR3 DNA: TGCGCCAGCAGCCAAGAAGACAGTTATGGCTACACCTTC; CDR3 protein: CASSQEDSYGYTF
J gene: TRBJ2-7; D gene: NA; clone size: few; V gene: TRBV12-3/TRBV12-4; CDR3 DNA: TGTGCCAGCAGATCTGGGTCCTTGTCCGGGACCCACTCCTACGAGCAGTACTTC; CDR3 protein: CASRSGSLSGTHSYEQYF
J gene: TRBJ2-2; D gene: TRBD1; clone size: NA; V gene: TRBV6-5; CDR3 DNA: TGTGCCAGCAGTTTTTACTACGGGACAGTGAACACCGGGGAGCTGTTTTTT; CDR3 protein: CASSFYYGTVNTGELFF
J gene: TRBJ1-2; D gene: NA; clone size: NA; V gene: TRBV10-3; CDR3 DNA: TGTGCCATCAGACGGACAGATGGCTACACCTTC; CDR3 protein: CAIRRTDGYTF
J gene: TRBJ1-3; D gene: NA; clone size: NA; V gene: TRBV20-1; CDR3 DNA: TGCAGTGCTAGAGAGGATAGCCACAGGCGATCTGGAAACACCATATATTTT; CDR3 protein: CSAREDSHRRSGNTIYF
J gene: TRBJ2-5; D gene: TRBD1; clone size: NA; V gene: TRBV6-1; CDR3 DNA: TGTGCCAGCAGCCGACTGGACAGGGGGTCAGAGACCCAGTACTTC; CDR3 protein: CASSRLDRGSETQYF
J gene: TRBJ2-3; D gene: NA; clone size: NA; V gene: TRBV28; CDR3 DNA: TGTGCCAGCAGTTTATCTTGGTCATCCCGGTGGGATACGCAGTATTTT; CDR3 protein: CASSLSWSSRWDTQYF
J gene: TRBJ2-3; D gene: NA; clone size: few; V gene: TRBV7-6; CDR3 DNA: TGTGCCAGCAGCTTAGCGTTAGGGGGAGATACGCAGTATTTT; CDR3 protein: CASSLALGGDTQYF
J gene: TRBJ1-2; D gene: NA; clone size: NA; V gene: TRBV2; CDR3 DNA: TGTGCGACTGAGGGACGCCCTAACTATGGCTACACCTTC; CDR3 protein: CATEGRPNYGYTF
J gene: TRBJ2-3; D gene: TRBD1; clone size: few; V gene: TRBV23-1; CDR3 DNA: TGCGCCAGCAGTCAATCCGTTTACAGGGGGTACACAGATACGCAGTATTTT; CDR3 protein: CASSQSVYRGYTDTQYF
J gene: TRBJ1-5; D gene: NA; clone size: few; V gene: TRBV28; CDR3 DNA: TGTGCCAGCAGTTTGGCGGAAGGTGGGGATGGATATAGCAATCAGCCCCAGCATTTT; CDR3 protein: CASSLAEGGDGYSNQPQHF
J gene: TRBJ1-6; D gene: TRBD1; clone size: NA; V gene: TRBV5-4; CDR3 DNA: TGTGCCAGCAGCGATTTTTACCAGGGGGCGAAGGATTCACCCCTCCACTTT; CDR3 protein: CASSDFYQGAKDSPLHF
J gene: TRBJ2-5; D gene: NA; clone size: few; V gene: TRBV11-2; CDR3 DNA: TGTGCCAGCAGCTTAGCTCTAGGGACCCAAGAGACCCAGTACTTC; CDR3 protein: CASSLALGTQETQYF
J gene: TRBJ1-1; D gene: NA; clone size: NA; V gene: TRBV7-9; CDR3 DNA: TGTGCCAGCAGCTTAGCCCCAGGGTTAGAGAACACTGAAGCTTTCTTT; CDR3 protein: CASSLAPGLENTEAFF
J gene: TRBJ1-5; D gene: TRBD1; clone size: NA; V gene: TRBV6-2/TRBV6-3; CDR3 DNA: TGTGCCAGCAGTTATCCACCGACAGGGGTAAAGTATAGCAATCAGCCCCAGCATTTT; CDR3 protein: CASSYPPTGVKYSNQPQHF
J gene: TRBJ1-2; D gene: NA; clone size: NA; V gene: TRBV28; CDR3 DNA: TGTGCCAGCAGTTTTGAAGGTATAGGAACGAGCTATGGCTACACCTTC; CDR3 protein: CASSFEGIGTSYGYTF
J gene: TRBJ2-3; D gene: TRBD1; clone size: many; V gene: TRBV6-5; CDR3 DNA: TGTGCCAGCACCCCCATACGACAGGGAATTAGCACAGATACGCAGTATTTT; CDR3 protein: CASTPIRQGISTDTQYF
J gene: TRBJ2-7; D gene: TRBD2; clone size: NA; V gene: TRBV12-3/TRBV12-4; CDR3 DNA: TGTGCCAGCAGTCGACTAGCGGGGGGATACTACGAGCAGTACTTC; CDR3 protein: CASSRLAGGYYEQYF
J gene: TRBJ2-1; D gene: NA; clone size: few; V gene: TRBV28; CDR3 DNA: TGTGCCAGCGGGGGCCACTGGTATGGTGGCAATGAGCAGTTCTTC; CDR3 protein: CASGGHWYGGNEQFF
J gene: TRBJ2-3; D gene: TRBD2; clone size: once; V gene: TRBV20-1; CDR3 DNA: TGCAGTGCAAGGGGGGGGGGGACTAGCGGGGGTAGAGATACGCAGTATTTT; CDR3 protein: CSARGGGTSGGRDTQYF
J gene: TRBJ1-1; D gene: NA; clone size: few; V gene: TRBV20-1; CDR3 DNA: TGCAGTGCTAGTGTAGGGACTGAAGCTTTCTTT; CDR3 protein: CSASVGTEAFF
J gene: TRBJ2-2; D gene: NA; clone size: NA; V gene: TRBV7-4; CDR3 DNA: TGTGCCAGCAGCTTAGACCGGGGAGCTGTTTTT; CDR3 protein: CASSLDRGAVF
J gene: TRBJ1-1; D gene: NA; clone size: many; V gene: TRBV27; CDR3 DNA: TGTGCCAGCAGCTTAGGCGGAGCTGGGACTGAAGCTTTCTTT; CDR3 protein: CASSLGGAGTEAFF
J gene: TRBJ2-2; D gene: NA; clone size: NA; V gene: TRBV5-5; CDR3 DNA: TGTGCCAGCAGCTTAAAGATGCCGCCAGGAGGGGAGCTGTTTTTT; CDR3 protein: CASSLKMPPGGELFF
J gene: TRBJ1-1; D gene: NA; clone size: NA; V gene: TRBV6-5; CDR3 DNA: TGTGCCAGCGGCCCAGGGGTTAGGGACACTGAAGCTTTCTTT; CDR3 protein: CASGPGVRDTEAFF
J gene: TRBJ1-2; D gene: NA; clone size: NA; V gene: TRBV25-1; CDR3 DNA: TGTGCCAGCAGAAACCCCGGGGGTGGCTACACCTTC; CDR3 protein: CASRNPGGGYTF
J gene: TRBJ1-6; D gene: TRBD1; clone size: few; V gene: TRBV7-4; CDR3 DNA: TGTGCCAGCAGCTATGGACAGGGGCCTCGGGCCCTCCACTTT; CDR3 protein: CASSYGQGPRALHF
J gene: TRBJ2-3; D gene: NA; clone size: NA; V gene: TRBV12-3/TRBV12-4; CDR3 DNA: TGTGCCAGCAGTTTGACTCCTCCGGGACGAGAAGTAGATACGCAGTATTTT; CDR3 protein: CASSLTPPGREVDTQYF
J gene: TRBJ2-2; D gene: TRBD2; clone size: NA; V gene: TRBV29-1; CDR3 DNA: TGCAGCGTTGAAAATGGTCTAGCGGGGGCCGGGGAGCTGTTTTTT; CDR3 protein: CSVENGLAGAGELFF
J gene: TRBJ2-1; D gene: NA; clone size: NA; V gene: TRBV7-6; CDR3 DNA: TGTGCCAGCAGCAAGGACAACAATATGTACAATGAGCAGTTCTTC; CDR3 protein: CASSKDNNMYNEQFF
J gene: TRBJ2-2; D gene: NA; clone size: NA; V gene: TRBV9; CDR3 DNA: TGTGCCAGCAGCGCGGGGGCGGAGTTTTCCGGGGAGCTGTTTTTT; CDR3 protein: CASSAGAEFSGELFF
J gene: TRBJ1-6; D gene: NA; clone size: NA; V gene: TRBV14; CDR3 DNA: TGTGCCAGCAGCCCCCGGGACCTGGGAATTCACCCCCTCCACTTT; CDR3 protein: CASSPRDLGIHPLHF
J gene: TRBJ1-6; D gene: NA; clone size: many; V gene: TRBV14; CDR3 DNA: TGTGCCAGCAGCCACCCCGGCGGAGGGTATAATTCACCCCTCCACTTT; CDR3 protein: CASSHPGGGYNSPLHF
J gene: TRBJ2-5; D gene: NA; clone size: NA; V gene: TRBV12-3/TRBV12-4; CDR3 DNA: TGTGCCAGCACACCCGCTATGGTGGAGACCCAGTACTTC; CDR3 protein: CASTPAMVETQYF
J gene: TRBJ2-2; D gene: TRBD1; clone size: NA; V gene: TRBV2; CDR3 DNA: TGTGCCAGCAGTGACCCTGGACAGGCGGTCGGGGAGCTGTTTTTT; CDR3 protein: CASSDPGQAVGELFF
J gene: TRBJ1-3; D gene: NA; clone size: many; V gene: TRBV7-8; CDR3 DNA: TGTGCCAGCCCGGGAGAAGGTTACCCGGACTCTGGAAACACCATATATTTT; CDR3 protein: CASPGEGYPDSGNTIYF
J gene: TRBJ2-3; D gene: TRBD1; clone size: NA; V gene: TRBV4-1; CDR3 DNA: TGCGCCAGCAGCCAAGATTTGGACAGGGCCACAGATACGCAGTATTTT; CDR3 protein: CASSQDLDRATDTQYF
J gene: TRBJ2-2; D gene: NA; clone size: few; V gene: TRBV4-1; CDR3 DNA: TGCGCCAGCAGCCAAGATTTTCGCGGCACCGGGGAGCTGTTTTTT; CDR3 protein: CASSQDFRGTGELFF
J gene: TRBJ2-7; D gene: NA; clone size: NA; V gene: TRBV5-4; CDR3 DNA: TGTGCCAGCAGCTTTTGGGGGGAAAGCTCCTACGAGCAGTACTTC; CDR3 protein: CASSFWGESSYEQYF
J gene: TRBJ2-3; D gene: NA; clone size: few; V gene: TRBV7-3; CDR3 DNA: TGTGCCAGCAGCTCTTTCCCGTGGGCAGATACGCAGTATTTT; CDR3 protein: CASSSFPWADTQYF
J gene: TRBJ2-5; D gene: TRBD1; clone size: NA; V gene: TRBV7-9; CDR3 DNA: TGTGCCAGCAGCCATCGGGACAGGGACCAAGAGACCCAGTACTTC; CDR3 protein: CASSHRDRDQETQYF
J gene: TRBJ1-1; D gene: NA; clone size: few; V gene: TRBV12-3/TRBV12-4; CDR3 DNA: TGTGCCAGCAGTACCCGGGACCAGGAGGACACTGAAGCTTTCTTT; CDR3 protein: CASSTRDQEDTEAFF